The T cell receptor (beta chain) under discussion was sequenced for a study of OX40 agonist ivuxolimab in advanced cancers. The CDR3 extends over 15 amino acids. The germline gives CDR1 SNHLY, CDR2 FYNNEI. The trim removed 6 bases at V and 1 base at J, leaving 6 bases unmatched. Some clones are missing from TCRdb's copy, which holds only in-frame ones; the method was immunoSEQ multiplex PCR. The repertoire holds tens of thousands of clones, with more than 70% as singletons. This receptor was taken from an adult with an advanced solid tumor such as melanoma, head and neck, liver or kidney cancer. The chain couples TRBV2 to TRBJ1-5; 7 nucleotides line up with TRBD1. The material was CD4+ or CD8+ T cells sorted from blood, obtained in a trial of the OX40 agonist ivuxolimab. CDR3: CASSLQGVSNQPQHF. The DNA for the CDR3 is TGTGCCAGCAGCCTCCAGGGGGTAAGCAATCAGCCCCAGCATTTT.